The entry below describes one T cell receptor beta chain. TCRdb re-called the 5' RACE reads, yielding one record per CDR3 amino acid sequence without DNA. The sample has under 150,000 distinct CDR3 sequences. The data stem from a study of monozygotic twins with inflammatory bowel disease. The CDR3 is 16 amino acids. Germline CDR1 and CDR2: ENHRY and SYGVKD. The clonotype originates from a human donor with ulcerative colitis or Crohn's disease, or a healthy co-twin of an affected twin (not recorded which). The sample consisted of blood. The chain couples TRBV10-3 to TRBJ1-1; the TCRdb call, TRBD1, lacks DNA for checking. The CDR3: CAITQTDRGLGTEAFF.